This record looks at one T cell receptor beta chain sequence and its context. This specimen comes from a study of preoperative IRX-2 immunotherapy in early breast cancer. The assay was immunoSEQ multiplex PCR, and TCRdb's table has in-frame clones only and misses some. The sample lists about 38,000 clones, about four fifths seen once, with about 1.5% in the top ten. Treatment described: preoperative locoregional IRX-2 cytokine immunotherapy. This phase Ib study tested locoregional IRX-2 cytokine immunotherapy given before surgery. Sequencing was performed on lymph node tissue, taken after IRX-2 immunotherapy. The origin of this receptor is a human donor with breast cancer.

For the CDR3, the DNA is TGTGCCAGCAGTGCTCTGGGAGGGGGATCCCCGGGGGCCCAGTACTTC. As protein: CASSALGGGSPGAQYF. The rearrangement links TRBV28 to TRBJ2-5, with D possibly being TRBD2 (7 bases). CDR3 length equals 16 residues. Germline-derived CDR1 and CDR2 are MDHEN and SYDVKM. With 5 bases removed from V and 9 bases from J, the gap between germline ends came to 25 bases.